The T cell receptor beta chain under discussion was sequenced for a study of CD8 T cells in ankylosing spondylitis. TCRdb re-called the 5' RACE reads through MiXCR, storing one row per CDR3 protein. This table has 150,000 to 200,000 distinct CDR3 sequences, around a third appearing once. The sample consisted of synovial fluid, either unsorted or a sorted T cell fraction (not recorded which). The sequence was obtained from a male donor with ankylosing spondylitis.

As DNA, the CDR3 is TGTGCCAGCAGCCAATCGGGTCTGCCTTCAAACACTGAAGCTTTCTTT. It translates to CASSQSGLPSNTEAFF. This chain connects TRBV3-1 to TRBJ1-1; unclear D gene. CDR3 length: 16 residues. Trimming removed 2 bases from V and 2 bases from J, with 15 bases in between. Looked up from germline, CDR1 is LGHDT and CDR2 is YNNKEL (reference sequence).